This TCR beta chain derives from a study of blood T cell repertoires in COVID-19. The overall study: Both acute and convalescent COVID-19 samples were obtained from the United States, Italy and Spain. PBMCs, B-cell-depleted T cells, or T cells were the source of the cDNA or gDNA that made up the material.

Germline V CDR1 and CDR2: LNHDA, SQIVND (reference sequence). Trimming cost V 3 bases and J 5 bases, with 10 bases left between them. The CDR3 spans 13 residues. The repertoire was sequenced with immunoSEQ multiplex PCR; TCRdb's copy has only in-frame clones and lacks some. The table shows around 30,000 clones, with 55% to 80% occurring only once. The chain uses TRBV19 and TRBJ2-5; D not resolved. This clonotype was sampled from a human donor in a cohort sampled during active COVID-19. The specimen was peripheral blood. This chain's CDR3 is CASSISREETQYF. The CDR3, as DNA: TGTGCCAGTAGTATTTCGAGAGAGGAGACCCAGTACTTC.